What follows describes a single T cell receptor (beta chain). Next came a second PCR, run for about 6 to 12 cycles, which used a sample-barcoded 5' primer along with a J-beta primer mix. TCRdb itself ran the 5' RACE reads through MiXCR, one entry per CDR3 protein. The table has 800,000 to 1,300,000 distinct CDR3 sequences, 20% to 25% seen once; the top ten hold less than 0.75%. The data originate from a study of blood T cells in healthy people across ages. The CDR3 runs to 17 residues. CDR1 and CDR2 (germline): MGHRA, YSYEKL. With V trimmed by 2 bases and J by 0 bases, 8 bases remained unmatched. Every sample had a minimum of 6 million PBMCs isolated. These sequences were also reported in another study, on T cells of mothers and their children.

The material sequenced was blood. The clonotype comes from a girl aged 2-10 years in good health. The V call is TRBV4-1, the J call TRBJ2-3; 7 positions match TRBD2. CDR3 residues: CASSQTPPGLSTDTQYF. The CDR3 nucleotides read TGCGCCAGCAGCCAAACACCCCCGGGACTAAGCACAGATACGCAGTATTTT.